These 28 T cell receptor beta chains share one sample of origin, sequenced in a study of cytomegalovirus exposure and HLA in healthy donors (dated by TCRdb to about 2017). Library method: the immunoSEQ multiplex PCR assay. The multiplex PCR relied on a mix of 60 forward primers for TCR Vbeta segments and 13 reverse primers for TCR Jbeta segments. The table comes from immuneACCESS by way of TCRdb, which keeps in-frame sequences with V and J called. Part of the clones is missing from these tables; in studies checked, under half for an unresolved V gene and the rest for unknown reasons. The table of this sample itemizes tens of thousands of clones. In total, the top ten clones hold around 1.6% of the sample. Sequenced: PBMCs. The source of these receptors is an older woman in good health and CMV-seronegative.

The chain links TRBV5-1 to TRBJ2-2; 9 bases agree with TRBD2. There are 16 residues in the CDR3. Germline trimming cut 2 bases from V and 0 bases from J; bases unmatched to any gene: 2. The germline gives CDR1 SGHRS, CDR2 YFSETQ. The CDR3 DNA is TGCGCCAGCAGCTTCTTAGCGGGAGCGAACACCGGGGAGCTGTTTTTT. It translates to CASSFLAGANTGELFF.

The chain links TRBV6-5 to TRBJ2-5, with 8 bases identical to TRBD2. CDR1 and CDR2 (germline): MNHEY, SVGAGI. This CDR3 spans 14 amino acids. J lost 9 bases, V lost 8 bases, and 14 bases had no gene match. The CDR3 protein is CASGREGFGASQYF. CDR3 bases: TGTGCCAGCGGCCGGGAGGGGTTCGGGGCGTCCCAGTACTTC.

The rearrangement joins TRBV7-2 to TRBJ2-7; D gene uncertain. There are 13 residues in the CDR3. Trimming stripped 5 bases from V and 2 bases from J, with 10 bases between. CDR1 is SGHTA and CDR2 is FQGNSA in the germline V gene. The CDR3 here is CASSPHFPYEQYF. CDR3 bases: TGTGCCAGCAGCCCTCACTTCCCCTACGAGCAGTACTTC.

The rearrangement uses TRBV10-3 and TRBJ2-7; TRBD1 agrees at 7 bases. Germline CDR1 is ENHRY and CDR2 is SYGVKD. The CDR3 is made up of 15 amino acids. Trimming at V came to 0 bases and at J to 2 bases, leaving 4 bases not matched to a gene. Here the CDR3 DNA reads TGTGCCATCAGTGAGTCCGGACAGGCACCCTACGAGCAGTACTTC. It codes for CAISESGQAPYEQYF.

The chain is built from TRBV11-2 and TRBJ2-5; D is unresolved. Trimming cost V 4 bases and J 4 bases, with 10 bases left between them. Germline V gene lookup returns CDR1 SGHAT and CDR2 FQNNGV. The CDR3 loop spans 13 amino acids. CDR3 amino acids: CASSSVGRETQYF. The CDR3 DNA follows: TGTGCCAGCAGCTCCGTGGGCCGAGAGACCCAGTACTTC.

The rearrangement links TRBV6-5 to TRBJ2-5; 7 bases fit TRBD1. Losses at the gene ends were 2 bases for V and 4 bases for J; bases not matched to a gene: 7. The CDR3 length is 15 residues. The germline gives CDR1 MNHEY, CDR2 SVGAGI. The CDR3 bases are TGTGCCAGCAGTTACCATCTACAGGGGTCAGAGACCCAGTACTTC. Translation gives CASSYHLQGSETQYF.

The CDR3 nucleotides read TGTGCCAGTAGACCCAGGGGGGGACTAGCGGGAGGAGGTGAGCAGTTCTTC. Translation: CASRPRGGLAGGGEQFF. The gene calls are TRBV19 and TRBJ2-1, with 15 nucleotides matching TRBD2. Germline V gene data show CDR1 as LNHDA and CDR2 as SQIVND (reference sequence). The V and J ends lost 6 bases and 9 bases, in that order; junction bases with no gene match: 12. This CDR3 has 17 residues.

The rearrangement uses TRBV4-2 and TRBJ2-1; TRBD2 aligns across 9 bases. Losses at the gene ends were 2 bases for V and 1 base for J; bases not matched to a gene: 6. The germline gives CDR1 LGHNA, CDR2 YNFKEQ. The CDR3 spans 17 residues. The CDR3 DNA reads TGTGCCAGCAGCCAACCGTTCGCGGGAGGGTCCTACAATGAGCAGTTCTTC. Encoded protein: CASSQPFAGGSYNEQFF.

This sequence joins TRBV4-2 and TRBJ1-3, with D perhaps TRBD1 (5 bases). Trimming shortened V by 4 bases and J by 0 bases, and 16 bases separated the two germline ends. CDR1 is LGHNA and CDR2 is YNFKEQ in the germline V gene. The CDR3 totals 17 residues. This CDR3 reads CASSRDTGGTSGNTIYF. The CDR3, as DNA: TGTGCCAGCAGCCGTGACACCGGGGGGACCTCTGGAAACACCATATATTTT.

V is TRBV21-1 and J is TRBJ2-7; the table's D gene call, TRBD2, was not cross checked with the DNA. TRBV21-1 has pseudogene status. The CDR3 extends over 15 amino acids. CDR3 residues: CASGEGRQPEYEQYF. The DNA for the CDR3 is TGTGCCAGCGGGGAGGGGAGACAACCAGAATACGAGCAGTACTTC.

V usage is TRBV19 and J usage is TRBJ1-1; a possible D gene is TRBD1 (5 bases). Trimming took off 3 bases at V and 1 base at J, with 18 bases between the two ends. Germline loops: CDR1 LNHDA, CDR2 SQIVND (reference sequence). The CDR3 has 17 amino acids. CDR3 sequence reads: CASSIIVGRQANTEAFF. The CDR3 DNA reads TGTGCCAGTAGTATTATAGTGGGGCGTCAGGCGAACACTGAAGCTTTCTTT. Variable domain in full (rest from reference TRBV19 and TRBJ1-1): DGGITQSPKYLFRKEGQNVTLSCEQNLNHDAMYWYRQDPGQGLRLIYYSQIVNDFQKGDIAEGYSVSREKKESFPLTVTSAQKNPTAFYLCASSIIVGRQANTEAFFGQGTRLTVV.

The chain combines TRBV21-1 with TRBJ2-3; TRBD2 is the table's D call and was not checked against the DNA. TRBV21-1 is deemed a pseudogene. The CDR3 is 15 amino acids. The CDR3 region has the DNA TGTGCCAGCAGCCCCAGACTAGAAATCCAAGATACGCAGTATTTT. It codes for CASSPRLEIQDTQYF.

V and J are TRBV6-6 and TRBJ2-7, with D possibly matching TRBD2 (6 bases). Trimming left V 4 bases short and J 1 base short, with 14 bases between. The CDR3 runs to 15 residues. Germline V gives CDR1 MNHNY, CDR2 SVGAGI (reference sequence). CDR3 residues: CASSFLAPNSYEQYF. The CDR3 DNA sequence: TGTGCCAGCAGTTTCCTAGCGCCCAATTCCTACGAGCAGTACTTC.

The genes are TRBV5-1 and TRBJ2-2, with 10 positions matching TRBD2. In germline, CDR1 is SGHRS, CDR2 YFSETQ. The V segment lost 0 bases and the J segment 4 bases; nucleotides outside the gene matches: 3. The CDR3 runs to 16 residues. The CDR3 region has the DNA TGCGCCAGCAGCTTGGACGGGACTAGCGCCACCGGGGAGCTGTTTTTT. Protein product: CASSLDGTSATGELFF.

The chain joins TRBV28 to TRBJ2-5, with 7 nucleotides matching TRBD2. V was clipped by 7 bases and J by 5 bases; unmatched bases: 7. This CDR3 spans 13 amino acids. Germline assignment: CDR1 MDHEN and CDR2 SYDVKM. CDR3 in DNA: TGTGCCAGCAACGCGGGAGCCGAGGAGACCCAGTACTTC. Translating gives CASNAGAEETQYF.

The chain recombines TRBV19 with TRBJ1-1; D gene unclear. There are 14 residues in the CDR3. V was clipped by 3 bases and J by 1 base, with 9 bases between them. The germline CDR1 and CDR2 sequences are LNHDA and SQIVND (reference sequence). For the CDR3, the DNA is TGTGCCAGTAGTATCCCGACACCGAACACTGAAGCTTTCTTT. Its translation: CASSIPTPNTEAFF.

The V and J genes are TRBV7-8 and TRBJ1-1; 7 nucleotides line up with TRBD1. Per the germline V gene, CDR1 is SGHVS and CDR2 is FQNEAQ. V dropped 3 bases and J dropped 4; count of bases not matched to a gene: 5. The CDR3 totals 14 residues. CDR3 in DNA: TGTGCCAGCAGCTTGGAGGGGGCGGGCACTGAAGCTTTCTTT. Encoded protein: CASSLEGAGTEAFF.

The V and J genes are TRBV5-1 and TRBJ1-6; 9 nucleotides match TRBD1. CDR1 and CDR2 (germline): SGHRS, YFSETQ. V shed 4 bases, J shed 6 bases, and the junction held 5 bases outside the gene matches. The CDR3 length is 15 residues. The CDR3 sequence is CASSEGQGSNSPLHF. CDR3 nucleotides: TGCGCCAGCAGCGAAGGACAGGGGAGTAATTCACCCCTCCACTTT. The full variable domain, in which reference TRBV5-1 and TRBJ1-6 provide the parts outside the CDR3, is KAGVTQTPRYLIKTRGQQVTLSCSPISGHRSVSWYQQTPGQGLQFLFEYFSETQRNKGNFPGRFSGRQFSNSRSEMNVSTLELGDSALYLCASSEGQGSNSPLHFGNGTRLTVT.

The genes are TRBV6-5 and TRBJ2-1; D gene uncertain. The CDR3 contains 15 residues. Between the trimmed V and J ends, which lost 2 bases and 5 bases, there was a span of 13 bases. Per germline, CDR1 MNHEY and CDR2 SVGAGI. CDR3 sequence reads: CASSYRGLADNEQFF. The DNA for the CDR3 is TGTGCCAGCAGTTACCGCGGCCTCGCGGACAATGAGCAGTTCTTC.

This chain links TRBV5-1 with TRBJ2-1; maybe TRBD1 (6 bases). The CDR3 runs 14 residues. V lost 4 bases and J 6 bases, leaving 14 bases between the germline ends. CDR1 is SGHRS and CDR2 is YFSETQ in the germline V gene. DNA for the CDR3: TGCGCCAGCAGCCCCCTCTCAGGGGTCAATGAGCAGTTCTTC. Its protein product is CASSPLSGVNEQFF.

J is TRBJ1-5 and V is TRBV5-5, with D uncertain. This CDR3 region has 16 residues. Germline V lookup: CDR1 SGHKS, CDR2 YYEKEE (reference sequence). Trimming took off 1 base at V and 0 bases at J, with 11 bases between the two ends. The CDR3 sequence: CASSLNAGYSNQPQHF. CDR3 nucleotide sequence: TGTGCCAGCAGCTTGAATGCGGGGTATAGCAATCAGCCCCAGCATTTT.

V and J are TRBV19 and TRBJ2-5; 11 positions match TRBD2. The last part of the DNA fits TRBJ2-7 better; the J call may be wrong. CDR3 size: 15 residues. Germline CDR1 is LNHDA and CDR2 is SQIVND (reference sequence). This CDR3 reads CATRQTSGSPYEQYF. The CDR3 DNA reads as TGTGCCACCAGACAAACTAGCGGGAGTCCCTACGAGCAGTACTTC.

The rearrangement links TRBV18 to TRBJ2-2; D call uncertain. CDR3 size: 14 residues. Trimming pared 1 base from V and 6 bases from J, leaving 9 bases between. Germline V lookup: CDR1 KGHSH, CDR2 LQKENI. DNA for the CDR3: TGTGCCAGCTCACCACAACGAGAGCCCGGGGAGCTGTTTTTT. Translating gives CASSPQREPGELFF.

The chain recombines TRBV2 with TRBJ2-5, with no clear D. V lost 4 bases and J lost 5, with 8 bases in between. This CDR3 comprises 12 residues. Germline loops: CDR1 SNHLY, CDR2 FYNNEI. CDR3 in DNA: TGTGCCAGCAGTGGGAACGGGGAGACCCAGTACTTC. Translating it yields CASSGNGETQYF.

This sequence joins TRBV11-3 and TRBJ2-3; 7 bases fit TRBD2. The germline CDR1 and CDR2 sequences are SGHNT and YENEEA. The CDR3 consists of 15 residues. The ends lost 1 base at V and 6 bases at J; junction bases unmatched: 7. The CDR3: CASSLGGRAGDTQYF. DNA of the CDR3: TGTGCCAGCAGCTTAGGAGGGAGGGCCGGTGATACGCAGTATTTT.

CDR3 residues: CASSGGIRNTQYF. Written as DNA, the CDR3 is TGTGCCAGCAGTGGGGGGATTAGGAATACGCAGTATTTT. The chain employs TRBV28 and TRBJ2-3, with a possible D match to TRBD2 (6 bases). This CDR3 contains 13 residues. V shed 5 bases and J shed 7 bases, with 13 bases lying between them. Germline assignment: CDR1 MDHEN and CDR2 SYDVKM. Filled out from reference TRBV28 and TRBJ2-3, the complete variable domain reads DVKVTQSSRYLVKRTGEKVFLECVQDMDHENMFWYRQDPGLGLRLIYFSYDVKMKEKGDIPEGYSVSREKKERFSLILESASTNQTSMYLCASSGGIRNTQYFGPGTRLTVL.

CDR3 sequence: CASNDRANEQFF. CDR3 bases: TGTGCCAGCAACGACAGGGCCAATGAGCAGTTCTTC. V is TRBV19 and J is TRBJ2-1, with 7 nucleotides matching TRBD1. The V and J ends lost 9 bases and 6 bases, in that order; junction bases with no gene match: 5. Per germline, CDR1 LNHDA and CDR2 SQIVND (reference sequence). The CDR3 is made up of 12 amino acids. Full variable domain (outside the CDR3, taken from reference TRBV19 and TRBJ2-1): DGGITQSPKYLFRKEGQNVTLSCEQNLNHDAMYWYRQDPGQGLRLIYYSQIVNDFQKGDIAEGYSVSREKKESFPLTVTSAQKNPTAFYLCASNDRANEQFFGPGTRLTVL.

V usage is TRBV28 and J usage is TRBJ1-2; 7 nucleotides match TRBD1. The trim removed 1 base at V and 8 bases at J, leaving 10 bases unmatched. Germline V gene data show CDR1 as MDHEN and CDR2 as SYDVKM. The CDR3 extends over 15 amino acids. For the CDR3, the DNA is TGTGCCAGCAGTTTATTCGCGGCAGGGGGTTACGGCTACACCTTC. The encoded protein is CASSLFAAGGYGYTF.